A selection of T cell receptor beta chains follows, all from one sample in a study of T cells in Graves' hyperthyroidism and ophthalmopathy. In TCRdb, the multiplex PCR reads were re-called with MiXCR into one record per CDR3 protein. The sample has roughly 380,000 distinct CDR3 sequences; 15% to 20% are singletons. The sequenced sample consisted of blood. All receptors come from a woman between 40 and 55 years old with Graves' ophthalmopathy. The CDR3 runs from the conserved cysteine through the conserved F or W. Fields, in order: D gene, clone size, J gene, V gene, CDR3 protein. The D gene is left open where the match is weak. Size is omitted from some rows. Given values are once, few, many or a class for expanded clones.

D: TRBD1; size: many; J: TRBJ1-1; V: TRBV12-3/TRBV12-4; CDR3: CASSSERTGFEAFF
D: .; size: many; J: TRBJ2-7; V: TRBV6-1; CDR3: CASSEEFTDYEQYF
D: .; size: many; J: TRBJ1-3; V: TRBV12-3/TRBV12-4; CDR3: CASSRLPGSGNTIYF
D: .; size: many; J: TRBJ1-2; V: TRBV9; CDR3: CASSRQTGSNYGYTF
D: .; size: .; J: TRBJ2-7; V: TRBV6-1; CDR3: CASSRGPGEGFSYEQSF
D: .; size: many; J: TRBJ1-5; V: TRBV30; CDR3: CAWSEGNQPQHF
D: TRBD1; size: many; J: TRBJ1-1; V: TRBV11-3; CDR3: CASSAGQGTRAFF
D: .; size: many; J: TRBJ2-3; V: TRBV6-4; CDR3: CASSDAPGSSTDTQYF
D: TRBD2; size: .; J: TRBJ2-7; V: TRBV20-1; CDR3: CSARVLAVGYEQYF
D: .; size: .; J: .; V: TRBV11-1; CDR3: CASSWIQLGDKPNYEQFF
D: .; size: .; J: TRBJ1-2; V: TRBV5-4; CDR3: CASSLDVRGMYGYTF
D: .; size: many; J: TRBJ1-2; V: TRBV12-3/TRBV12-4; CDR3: CASSLGFGYTF
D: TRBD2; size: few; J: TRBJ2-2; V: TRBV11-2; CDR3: CASSFRRGTAGLNTGELFF
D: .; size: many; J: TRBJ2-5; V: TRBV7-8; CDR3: CASSLIPGAETQYF
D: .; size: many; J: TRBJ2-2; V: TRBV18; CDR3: CASSPPVPGELFF
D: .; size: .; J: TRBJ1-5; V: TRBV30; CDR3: CAWSWGLRGRQPQHF
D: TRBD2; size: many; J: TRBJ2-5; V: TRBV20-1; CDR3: CSARDRGQAGGIETQYF
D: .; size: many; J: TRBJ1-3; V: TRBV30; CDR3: CAWSVGQGEDTIYF
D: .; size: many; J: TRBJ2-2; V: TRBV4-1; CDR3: CASSQRQRKEGGELFF
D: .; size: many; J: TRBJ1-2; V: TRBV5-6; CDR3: CASSLELVAELNYGYTF
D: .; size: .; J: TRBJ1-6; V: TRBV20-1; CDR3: CSARDLRGSYNSPLHF
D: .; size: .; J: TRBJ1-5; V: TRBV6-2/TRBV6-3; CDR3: CASSLTRAGTQHF
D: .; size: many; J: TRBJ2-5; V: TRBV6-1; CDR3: CASRESGTQYF
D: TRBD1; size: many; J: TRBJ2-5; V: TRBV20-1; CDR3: CSAELDRGGIQETQYF
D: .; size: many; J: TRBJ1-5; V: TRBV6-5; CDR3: CASSSAGTGRNQPQHF
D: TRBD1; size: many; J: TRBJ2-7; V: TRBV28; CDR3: CASSPGQGASYEQYF
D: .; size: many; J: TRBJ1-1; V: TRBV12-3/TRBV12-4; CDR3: CASIPPDVEAFF
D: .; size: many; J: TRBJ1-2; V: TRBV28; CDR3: CASTPAGGSYGYTF
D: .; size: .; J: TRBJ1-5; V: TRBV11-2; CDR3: CASSARSNQPQHF
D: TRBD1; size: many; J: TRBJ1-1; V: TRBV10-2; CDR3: CATATQGPTEAFF
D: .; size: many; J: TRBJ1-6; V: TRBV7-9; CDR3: CASSPGPGSPLHF
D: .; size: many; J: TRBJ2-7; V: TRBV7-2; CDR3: CASSLAGSLTSYEQYF
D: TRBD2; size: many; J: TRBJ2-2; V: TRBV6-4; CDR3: CASSQTSPNTGELFF
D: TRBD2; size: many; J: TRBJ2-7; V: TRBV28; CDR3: CASSLSLAGESEQYF
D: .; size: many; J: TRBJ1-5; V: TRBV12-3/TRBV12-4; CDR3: CASSTGQNQPQHF
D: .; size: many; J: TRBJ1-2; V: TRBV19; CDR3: CASSYPGTANYGYTF
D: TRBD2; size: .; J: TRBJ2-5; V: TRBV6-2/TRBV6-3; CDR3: CASSRASGGAGETQYF
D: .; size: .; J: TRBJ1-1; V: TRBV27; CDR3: CASSLSLGTNTEACF
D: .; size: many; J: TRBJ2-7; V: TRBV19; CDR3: CASSIGSVSYEQYF
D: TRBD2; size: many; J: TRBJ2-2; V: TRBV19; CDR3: CASSIGDYAPQRELFF
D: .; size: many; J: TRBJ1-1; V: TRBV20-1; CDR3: CSARDYGGADTEAFF
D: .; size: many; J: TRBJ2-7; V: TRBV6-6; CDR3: CASRAGVYEQYF
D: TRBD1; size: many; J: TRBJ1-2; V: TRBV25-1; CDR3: CASSGSDRGRDGYTF
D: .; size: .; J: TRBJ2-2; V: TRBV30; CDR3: CAWSVGEQHTGELFF
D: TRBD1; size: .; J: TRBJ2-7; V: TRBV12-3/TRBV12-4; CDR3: CASSLRQGAGEQYF
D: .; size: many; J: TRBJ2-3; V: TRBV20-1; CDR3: CSALHFSVKDTQYF
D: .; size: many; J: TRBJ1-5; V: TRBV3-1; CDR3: CASSHSGSNQPQHF
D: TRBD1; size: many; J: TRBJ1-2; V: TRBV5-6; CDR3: CASSRTGERYTF
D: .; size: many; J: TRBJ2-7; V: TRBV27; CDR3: CASSWVGQSYEQYF
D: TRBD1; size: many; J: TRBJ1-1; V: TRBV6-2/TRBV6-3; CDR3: CASSRRAKTGRDEAFF
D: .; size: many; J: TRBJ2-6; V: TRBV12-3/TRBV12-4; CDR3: CASSLGAPGANVLTF
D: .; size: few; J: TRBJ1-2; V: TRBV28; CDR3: CASRIAETGDYGYIF
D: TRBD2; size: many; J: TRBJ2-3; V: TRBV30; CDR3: CAWNPAGVGTDTQYF